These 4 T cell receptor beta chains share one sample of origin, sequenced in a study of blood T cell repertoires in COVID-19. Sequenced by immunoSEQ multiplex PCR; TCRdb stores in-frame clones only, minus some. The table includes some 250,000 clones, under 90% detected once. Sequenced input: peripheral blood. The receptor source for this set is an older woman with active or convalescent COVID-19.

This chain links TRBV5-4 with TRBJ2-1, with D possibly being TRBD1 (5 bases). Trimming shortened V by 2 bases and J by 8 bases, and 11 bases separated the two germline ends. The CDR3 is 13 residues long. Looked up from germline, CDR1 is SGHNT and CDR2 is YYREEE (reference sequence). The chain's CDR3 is CASSFQGRDEQFF. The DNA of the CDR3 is TGTGCCAGCAGCTTCCAGGGCAGGGATGAGCAGTTCTTC.

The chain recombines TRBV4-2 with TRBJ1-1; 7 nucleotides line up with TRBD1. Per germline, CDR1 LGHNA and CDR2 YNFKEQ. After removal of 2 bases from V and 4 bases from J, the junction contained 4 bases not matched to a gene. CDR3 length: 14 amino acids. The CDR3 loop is CASSQKTGPTEAFF. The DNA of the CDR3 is TGTGCCAGCAGCCAAAAGACAGGGCCCACTGAAGCTTTCTTT.

In DNA form, the CDR3 reads TGTGCCAGCAGAGTCGGACCCTCTTCGGACAGGGGTAAGCTTCACTATGGCTACACCTTC. This codes for CASRVGPSSDRGKLHYGYTF. The V call is TRBV27, the J call TRBJ1-2, with 9 bases aligning to TRBD1. Looked up from germline, CDR1 is MNHEY and CDR2 is SMNVEV (reference sequence). J lost 3 bases, V lost 6 bases, and 23 bases had no gene match. The CDR3 is 20 amino acids.

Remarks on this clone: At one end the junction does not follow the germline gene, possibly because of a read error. The CDR3: CASSLAGGPDTIYF. As DNA, the CDR3 is TGTGCCAGCAGCCTAGCCGGTGGGCCAGACACCATATATTTT. The rearrangement links TRBV7-2 to TRBJ1-3; D gene unclear. CDR3 length equals 14 residues. Looked up from germline, CDR1 is SGHTA and CDR2 is FQGNSA.